This T cell receptor (beta chain) was identified in a study of tumor-infiltrating lymphocytes in localized non-small cell lung cancer. TCRdb's copy holds only in-frame clones and misses some; the assay was immunoSEQ multiplex PCR. The sample shows about 5,800 clones, approximately 64% of them seen only once. To note about this clone: Its antigen is unidentified.

In germline, CDR1 is GTSNPN, CDR2 SVGIG (reference sequence). The CDR3 is made up of 15 amino acids. V shed 4 bases and J 7 bases; nucleotides not matched to a gene: 14. Study-wide points: Different pieces of the same tissue went to different assays, confounding technical variation with intratumor heterogeneity. Immunotypes IM1 and IM2 had similar TCR-derived T-cell fractions. Not all patients were TCR sequenced, owing to tissue quantity.

Sequencing used uninvolved lung tissue not adjacent to the tumor. This clonotype originated in a human donor with non-small cell lung cancer. The chain uses TRBV30 and TRBJ2-5, with 8 nucleotides matching TRBD2. The CDR3 sequence: CAWIWGTRSFGTQYF. CDR3 nucleotide sequence: TGTGCCTGGATTTGGGGGACTAGGTCTTTCGGGACCCAGTACTTC.